These T cell receptor beta chains were read from a single sample in a study of shared clonotypes between healthy human individuals. Some clones are missing from TCRdb's copy, which holds only in-frame ones; the method was immunoSEQ multiplex PCR. Of around 2,100,000 clones in the sample, roughly 95% are singletons; the top ten hold less than 1.5%. Sequenced: naive CD8+ T cells sorted from blood. These receptors came from a man aged 18 to 29 in good health. The CDR3 runs from the conserved cysteine through the conserved F or W. The D gene is left open where the match is weak. Clone size appears in some rows only: once, few, many, or a class for an expanded clone.

j_call v_call d_call clone_size cdr3_aa
TRBJ1-1 TRBV6-6 - - CASEIGATEAFF
TRBJ2-7 TRBV14 - - CASAIGSGYEQYF
TRBJ2-7 TRBV6-5 - - CASSHEQYF
TRBJ2-2 TRBV7-2 TRBD2 - CASSLKRTSEKGGELFF
TRBJ2-1 TRBV11-2 - once CASSLNRASYNEQFF
TRBJ2-4 TRBV7-9 - - CASSAAQGIQNIQYF
TRBJ2-2 TRBV2 - - CASRQGVMGELFF
TRBJ2-1 TRBV13 TRBD2 - CASSLLRASGINEQFF
TRBJ2-7 TRBV30 - - CAWSPGDIKQYF
TRBJ2-7 TRBV5-6 TRBD2 - CASSLRLAGVPYEQYF
TRBJ1-1 TRBV27 - - CASSLSSGGDPRPELNTEAFF
TRBJ2-7 TRBV7-8 - few CASSDSYEQYF
TRBJ1-1 TRBV29-1 - once CSVEESPGYGTEAFF
TRBJ1-2 TRBV5-1 - - CASKQDEDYGYTF
TRBJ2-7 TRBV7-3 TRBD1 once CASSLTGAGEQYF
TRBJ2-5 TRBV27 TRBD1 - CASSLGPGTGKETQYF
TRBJ1-2 TRBV6-5 - - CASSSYLEGSNYGYTF
TRBJ1-5 TRBV10-2 - - CASSELGGMAQPQHF
TRBJ2-1 TRBV4-1 TRBD2 - CASSHIGGSHLF
TRBJ2-3 TRBV6-6 - - CASSYSMVGGTDTQYF
TRBJ2-7 TRBV10-3 TRBD2 - CATSGPSGGPTSSYEQYF
TRBJ2-1 TRBV11-3 TRBD2 - CASSPLLAGGRNEQFF
TRBJ2-3 TRBV2 - - CASSEEGADTQYF